A selection of T cell receptor beta chains follows, all from one sample in a study of CD8+ T cells in alopecia areata. TCRdb's table, derived via immunoSEQ multiplex PCR, lists solely in-frame clones and lacks some. The sample carries under 350,000 clones, 55% to 75% recorded once. The sample here was CD4+ T cells sorted from blood, taken at week 24, from a patient treated with tofacitinib. The receptors were sampled from a human donor with alopecia areata. The CDR3 runs from the conserved cysteine through the conserved F or W. The D gene is left open where the match is weak. The listing skips clone size in some rows; elsewhere it reads once, few, many or a size class.

clone size | J gene | V gene | D gene | CDR3 protein | CDR3 DNA
many | TRBJ1-1 | TRBV5-1 | - | CASSLRQGPPSNTEAFF | TGCGCCAGCAGCTTGCGGCAGGGTCCCCCCTCGAACACTGAAGCTTTCTTT
- | TRBJ2-7 | TRBV6-6 | TRBD1 | CASRAGQGRYEQYF | TGTGCCAGCAGGGCGGGACAGGGTCGGTACGAGCAGTACTTC
- | TRBJ2-5 | TRBV6-5 | - | CASSYTSGETQYF | TGTGCCAGCAGTTACACAAGTGGGGAGACCCAGTACTTC
- | TRBJ1-2 | TRBV6-5 | - | CASTRTASYGYTF | TGTGCCAGCACCAGGACAGCTAGCTATGGCTACACCTTC
few | TRBJ1-1 | TRBV29-1 | - | CSVERRMNTEAFF | TGCAGCGTTGAACGGAGGATGAACACTGAAGCTTTCTTT
- | TRBJ1-1 | TRBV29-1 | - | CSADPVRGRRGTEAFF | TGCAGCGCCGACCCTGTTCGAGGACGCCGGGGAACTGAAGCTTTCTTT
- | TRBJ2-7 | TRBV28 | TRBD2 | CASRSRSGTSVYEQYF | TGTGCCAGCAGGAGCCGATCCGGGACTAGCGTATACGAGCAGTACTTC
- | TRBJ1-5 | TRBV19 | TRBD1 | CASSLDRGEPQHF | TGTGCCAGTAGTTTGGACAGGGGCGAGCCCCAGCATTTT
- | TRBJ1-1 | TRBV30 | - | CAWSVPPEAFF | TGTGCCTGGAGTGTACCTCCCGAAGCTTTCTTT
- | TRBJ2-4 | TRBV2 | TRBD1 | CASSYTGGQNIQYF | TGTGCCAGCAGTTACACAGGGGGCCAGAACATTCAGTACTTC
few | TRBJ2-3 | TRBV4-1 | TRBD1 | CASSPSQGVRPFADTQYF | TGCGCCAGCAGCCCGTCGCAGGGGGTGAGGCCCTTCGCAGATACGCAGTATTTT
few | TRBJ1-6 | TRBV28 | - | CASKPQGTYNSPLHF | TGTGCCAGCAAACCCCAGGGGACCTATAATTCACCCCTCCACTTT
- | TRBJ2-5 | TRBV30 | - | CAWSRGIGEGTQYF | TGTGCCTGGAGCCGAGGAATAGGAGAGGGGACCCAGTACTTC
- | TRBJ1-2 | TRBV4-1 | - | CASSQAQYGTKSGYTF | TGCGCCAGCAGCCAAGCGCAGTACGGGACAAAGTCTGGCTACACCTTC
- | TRBJ2-5 | TRBV2 | TRBD1 | CASRADRDQETQYF | TGTGCCAGCAGGGCCGACAGGGATCAAGAGACCCAGTACTTC
once | TRBJ1-1 | TRBV7-2 | - | CASSYVTAFF | TGTGCCAGCAGCTACGTGACGGCTTTCTTT
- | TRBJ2-3 | TRBV2 | - | CASSEQGVSTDTQYF | TGTGCCAGCAGTGAACAGGGTGTGAGCACAGATACGCAGTATTTT
- | TRBJ1-2 | TRBV7-2 | - | CASSFLGLNYGYTF | TGTGCCAGCAGCTTCTTGGGACTTAACTATGGCTACACCTTC
- | TRBJ1-4 | TRBV30 | - | CAWSLEGTNEKLFF | TGTGCCTGGAGTCTGGAGGGAACTAATGAAAAACTGTTTTTT
- | TRBJ2-3 | TRBV7-2 | - | CASSLAVTDTQYF | TGTGCCAGCAGCTTAGCGGTCACAGATACGCAGTATTTT
- | TRBJ2-3 | TRBV11-1 | - | CASSPQRGTDTQYF | TGTGCCAGCAGCCCACAAAGGGGCACGGATACGCAGTATTTT
- | TRBJ1-4 | TRBV14 | - | CASSPVAGPREKLFF | TGTGCCAGCAGCCCTGTGGCGGGCCCCCGGGAAAAACTGTTTTTT
- | TRBJ2-1 | TRBV10-3 | TRBD2 | CAISESSSGRSYNEQFF | TGTGCCATCAGTGAGTCGTCTAGCGGGAGGTCCTACAATGAGCAGTTCTTC
few | TRBJ2-7 | TRBV10-3 | TRBD2 | CATRGGGGTYEQYF | TGTGCCACCCGTGGCGGGGGGGGTACCTACGAGCAGTACTTC
- | TRBJ2-7 | TRBV18 | - | CASSYLRGGDEQYF | TGTGCCAGCTCGTACCTCCGAGGAGGGGACGAGCAGTACTTC
- | TRBJ2-1 | TRBV29-1 | - | CSVQRGYNEQFF | TGCAGCGTTCAGAGGGGATACAATGAGCAGTTCTTC
- | TRBJ2-3 | TRBV28 | - | CASSPLWAQDTQYF | TGTGCCAGCAGTCCGCTTTGGGCCCAGGATACGCAGTATTTT
- | TRBJ2-3 | TRBV7-6 | - | CASSLVLGSTDTQYF | TGTGCCAGCAGCTTAGTCCTGGGCAGCACAGATACGCAGTATTTT
- | TRBJ2-3 | TRBV9 | - | CASSDHGPQQYF | TGTGCCAGCAGCGACCACGGACCCCAACAGTATTTT
few | TRBJ1-1 | TRBV11-2 | TRBD1 | CASSLGQGMNTEAFF | TGTGCCAGCAGCTTAGGACAGGGTATGAACACTGAAGCTTTCTTT
- | TRBJ1-1 | TRBV6-5 | - | CASSSRDEAFF | TGTGCCAGCAGTAGCAGGGACGAAGCTTTCTTT
- | TRBJ1-1 | TRBV29-1 | - | CSVRALAMNTEAFF | TGCAGCGTCAGGGCCTTAGCCATGAACACTGAAGCTTTCTTT
- | TRBJ1-4 | TRBV7-8 | TRBD1 | CASCGVGTGGEKLFF | TGTGCCAGCTGCGGTGTAGGGACAGGCGGTGAAAAACTGTTTTTT
- | TRBJ1-1 | TRBV30 | - | CALSNSGTEAFF | TGTGCCTTATCAAATTCGGGCACTGAAGCTTTCTTT
few | TRBJ2-7 | TRBV7-9 | TRBD1 | CASSLSRTGVHEQYF | TGTGCCAGCAGCTTATCCCGGACAGGGGTGCACGAGCAGTACTTC
- | TRBJ2-3 | TRBV25-1 | - | CASSLPGPTDTQYF | TGTGCCAGCAGTTTACCGGGACCCACAGATACGCAGTATTTT
- | TRBJ1-1 | TRBV30 | - | CAWSLENTEAFF | TGTGCCTGGAGTTTGGAGAACACTGAAGCTTTCTTT
- | TRBJ2-1 | TRBV30 | TRBD2 | CAFLAGGPSNEQFF | TGTGCCTTCCTAGCGGGGGGGCCGAGCAATGAGCAGTTCTTC
- | TRBJ1-4 | TRBV30 | TRBD1 | CAWRRGQGNEKLFF | TGTGCCTGGAGGAGGGGACAGGGAAATGAAAAACTGTTTTTT
many | TRBJ2-5 | TRBV7-2 | - | CASSFQGRETQYF | TGTGCCAGCAGCTTCCAAGGGCGCGAGACCCAGTACTTC
few | TRBJ1-2 | TRBV25-1 | - | CASSESKGRGYTF | TGTGCCAGCAGTGAATCCAAGGGAAGGGGCTACACCTTC
- | TRBJ2-5 | TRBV5-1 | TRBD1 | CASSLNPGTEIRGQETQYF | TGCGCCAGCAGCTTGAACCCAGGGACAGAAATAAGAGGTCAAGAGACCCAGTACTTC